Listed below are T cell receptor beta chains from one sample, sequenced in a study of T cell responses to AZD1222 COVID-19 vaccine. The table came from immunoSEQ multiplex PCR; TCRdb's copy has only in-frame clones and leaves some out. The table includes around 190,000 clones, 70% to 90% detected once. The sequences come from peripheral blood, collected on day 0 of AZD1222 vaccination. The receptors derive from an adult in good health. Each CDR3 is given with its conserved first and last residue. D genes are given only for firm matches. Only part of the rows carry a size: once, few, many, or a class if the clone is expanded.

CDR3: CASSGGGPTLHYEQYF; DNA: TGTGCCAGCAGCGGGGGGGGTCCCACTTTACACTACGAGCAGTACTTC; J: TRBJ2-7; D: TRBD2; V: TRBV5-4; size: .; length: 16
CDR3: CAVAGGYEQYF; DNA: TGTGCCGTTGCGGGCGGGTACGAGCAGTACTTC; J: TRBJ2-7; D: .; V: TRBV6-6; size: .; length: 11
CDR3: CASSLSHLVDSPLHF; DNA: TGTGCCAGCAGTTTATCGCATCTGGTGGATTCACCCCTCCACTTT; J: TRBJ1-6; D: .; V: TRBV27; size: few; length: 15
CDR3: CASSEGVGANVLTF; DNA: TGTGCCAGCAGTGAGGGGGTTGGGGCCAACGTCCTGACTTTC; J: TRBJ2-6; D: .; V: TRBV2; size: .; length: 14
CDR3: CASRPSGGNQPQHF; DNA: TGTGCCAGCAGGCCGTCCGGGGGGAATCAGCCCCAGCATTTT; J: TRBJ1-5; D: .; V: TRBV27; size: .; length: 14
CDR3: CASTELNTGELFF; DNA: TGTGCCAGCACCGAATTGAACACCGGGGAGCTGTTTTTT; J: TRBJ2-2; D: .; V: TRBV12-3/TRBV12-4; size: .; length: 13
CDR3: CATSDTTGLGQPQHF; DNA: TGTGCCACCAGTGATACTACAGGGCTGGGTCAGCCCCAGCATTTT; J: TRBJ1-5; D: .; V: TRBV24-1; size: once; length: 15
CDR3: CASSKGLADSYNEQFF; DNA: TGTGCCAGCAGCAAAGGTCTAGCGGACTCCTACAATGAGCAGTTCTTC; J: TRBJ2-1; D: .; V: TRBV21-1; size: once; length: 16
CDR3: CSANRNQETQYF; DNA: TGCAGCGCTAACAGGAATCAAGAGACCCAGTACTTC; J: TRBJ2-5; D: .; V: TRBV29-1; size: once; length: 12
CDR3: CASSQRPREAFF; DNA: TGTGCCAGCAGCCAACGACCCCGAGAAGCTTTCTTT; J: TRBJ1-1; D: .; V: TRBV7-9; size: .; length: 12
CDR3: CASSLVGAGGSNQPQHF; DNA: TGTGCCAGCAGCTTAGTAGGGGCAGGGGGTAGCAATCAGCCCCAGCATTTT; J: TRBJ1-5; D: TRBD1; V: TRBV7-2; size: .; length: 17
CDR3: CASSSSRREAAGEQYF; DNA: TGTGCCAGCAGCTCAAGTCGGAGGGAGGCCGCGGGGGAGCAGTACTTC; J: TRBJ2-7; D: .; V: TRBV11-1; size: .; length: 16
CDR3: CSASSSQGVTEAFF; DNA: TGCAGTGCTAGTTCATCGCAGGGAGTCACTGAAGCTTTCTTT; J: TRBJ1-1; D: .; V: TRBV20-1; size: .; length: 14
CDR3: CSAPPQDEQYF; DNA: TGCAGTGCCCCACCCCAGGACGAGCAGTACTTC; J: TRBJ2-7; D: .; V: TRBV20-1; size: few; length: 11
CDR3: CASSGQGRYYGYTF; DNA: TGTGCCAGCAGCGGACAGGGACGTTACTATGGCTACACCTTC; J: TRBJ1-2; D: TRBD1; V: TRBV14; size: .; length: 14
CDR3: CASSMASRETQYF; DNA: TGTGCCAGTAGTATGGCTAGCCGGGAGACCCAGTACTTC; J: TRBJ2-5; D: .; V: TRBV19; size: .; length: 13
CDR3: CASSEIASGLASTDTQYF; DNA: TGCGCCAGCAGTGAGATAGCTAGCGGGTTAGCTAGCACAGATACGCAGTATTTT; J: TRBJ2-3; D: TRBD2; V: TRBV10-1; size: .; length: 18
CDR3: CASKQGAGQPQHF; DNA: TGTGCCAGCAAACAGGGGGCCGGACAGCCCCAGCATTTT; J: TRBJ1-5; D: TRBD1; V: TRBV6-5; size: .; length: 13
CDR3: CATSDEEYEQYF; DNA: TGTGCCACCAGTGATGAGGAGTACGAGCAGTACTTC; J: TRBJ2-7; D: .; V: TRBV24-1; size: once; length: 12
CDR3: CASSLVQNTEAFF; DNA: TGTGCCAGCAGCTTAGTTCAGAACACTGAAGCTTTCTTT; J: TRBJ1-1; D: .; V: TRBV7-3; size: few; length: 13
CDR3: CASSSRTGSGNEQFF; DNA: TGCGCCAGCAGCTCGCGGACAGGATCGGGGAATGAGCAGTTCTTC; J: TRBJ2-1; D: TRBD1; V: TRBV5-1; size: .; length: 15
CDR3: CASSPEGAGGNSYEQYF; DNA: TGTGCCAGCTCACCGGAGGGAGCGGGAGGTAACTCCTACGAGCAGTACTTC; J: TRBJ2-7; D: TRBD2; V: TRBV18; size: .; length: 17
CDR3: CASSLGQGPDEQYF; DNA: TGTGCCAGCAGCTTAGGACAGGGTCCCGACGAGCAGTACTTC; J: TRBJ2-7; D: TRBD1; V: TRBV11-3; size: .; length: 14
CDR3: CASSFSTSSTDTQYF; DNA: TGTGCCAGTAGTTTCTCCACCTCTAGCACAGATACGCAGTATTTT; J: TRBJ2-3; D: .; V: TRBV19; size: .; length: 15
CDR3: CASSFSGLYSPLHF; DNA: TGTGCCAGCAGCTTTTCAGGGCTTTATTCACCCCTCCACTTT; J: TRBJ1-6; D: .; V: TRBV5-4; size: few; length: 14
CDR3: CASSLAQQLLYF; DNA: TGTGCCAGCAGCTTGGCACAGCAGTTGTTGTATTTT; J: TRBJ2-3; D: .; V: TRBV5-5; size: .; length: 12
CDR3: CSASPRTVLNQPQHF; DNA: TGCAGTGCTAGTCCCCGGACAGTCCTTAATCAGCCCCAGCATTTT; J: TRBJ1-5; D: .; V: TRBV20-1; size: .; length: 15
CDR3: CASSSSTGTEAFF; DNA: TGTGCCAGCAGTTCTAGTACAGGAACTGAAGCTTTCTTT; J: TRBJ1-1; D: .; V: TRBV7-9; size: .; length: 13
CDR3: CSVAGAGTEAFF; DNA: TGCAGCGTTGCGGGGGCGGGCACTGAAGCTTTCTTT; J: TRBJ1-1; D: .; V: TRBV29-1; size: .; length: 12
CDR3: CASTRGGTRKNGYTF; DNA: TGTGCCAGCACCCGGGGAGGGACCCGAAAAAATGGCTACACCTTC; J: TRBJ1-2; D: .; V: TRBV6-5; size: .; length: 15
CDR3: CSVEVMGLPNYGYTF; DNA: TGCAGCGTTGAAGTGATGGGGCTCCCTAACTATGGCTACACCTTC; J: TRBJ1-2; D: .; V: TRBV29-1; size: .; length: 15
CDR3: CASITWPPRGNEQFF; DNA: TGTGCCAGCATCACCTGGCCCCCCCGGGGCAATGAGCAGTTCTTC; J: TRBJ2-1; D: .; V: TRBV5-6; size: .; length: 15
CDR3: CASSLTGARTDTQYF; DNA: TGTGCCAGCAGTCTGACGGGGGCCCGCACAGATACGCAGTATTTT; J: TRBJ2-3; D: .; V: TRBV7-3; size: .; length: 15
CDR3: CASSPPPDGSSYNSPLHF; DNA: TGTGCCAGCAGCCCCCCGCCGGACGGTAGCTCCTATAATTCACCCCTCCACTTT; J: TRBJ1-6; D: .; V: TRBV7-9; size: few; length: 18
CDR3: CASSSSAGRTNEKLFF; DNA: TGTGCCAGTTCCTCCTCGGCGGGCAGAACTAATGAAAAACTGTTTTTT; J: TRBJ1-4; D: .; V: TRBV19; size: .; length: 16
CDR3: CASSSRQGDYEQYF; DNA: TGTGCCAGCAGCTCACGACAGGGAGACTACGAGCAGTACTTC; J: TRBJ2-7; D: TRBD1; V: TRBV5-4; size: .; length: 14
CDR3: CASSLEDRASYEQYF; DNA: TGTGCCAGCAGCTTAGAGGACAGGGCCTCCTACGAGCAGTACTTC; J: TRBJ2-7; D: TRBD1; V: TRBV7-8; size: .; length: 15
CDR3: CASSLWSTDTQYF; DNA: TGTGCCAGCAGTTTATGGAGCACAGATACGCAGTATTTT; J: TRBJ2-3; D: .; V: TRBV27; size: .; length: 13
CDR3: CASSSRGLPNQPQHF; DNA: TGTGCCAGCAGTAGCAGGGGACTACCCAATCAGCCCCAGCATTTT; J: TRBJ1-5; D: .; V: TRBV28; size: .; length: 15